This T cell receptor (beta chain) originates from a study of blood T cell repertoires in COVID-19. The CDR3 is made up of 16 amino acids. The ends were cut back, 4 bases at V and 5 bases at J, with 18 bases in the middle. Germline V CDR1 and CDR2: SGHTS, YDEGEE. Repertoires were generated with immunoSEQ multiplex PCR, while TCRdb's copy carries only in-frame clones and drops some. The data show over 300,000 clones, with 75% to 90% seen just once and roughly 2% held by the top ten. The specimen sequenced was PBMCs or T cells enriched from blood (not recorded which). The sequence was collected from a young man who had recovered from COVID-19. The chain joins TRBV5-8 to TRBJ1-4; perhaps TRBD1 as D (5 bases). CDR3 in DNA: TGTGCCAGCAGCCCTATCGGGGGATTACTGAATGAAAAACTGTTTTTT. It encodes CASSPIGGLLNEKLFF.